These 2 T cell receptor beta chains came from one sample sequenced in a study of blood T cells in healthy people across ages. A second PCR, run for about 7 to 11 cycles, used a sample-barcoded 5' primer plus a J-beta primer mix. Via MiXCR, TCRdb re-called the 5' RACE reads, giving one row per CDR3 protein. This sample carries some 670,000 distinct CDR3 sequences, around 52% of them seen once, and the ten largest clones take roughly 13%. Sample: blood. Every receptor here comes from an elderly woman in good health.

At least ten counts were recorded for this clonotype. V gene TRBV29-1 combines with J gene TRBJ2-7; D gene ambiguous. Trimming removed 4 bases from V and 4 bases from J, with 11 bases in between. CDR3 length: 12 amino acids. The germline CDR1 and CDR2 sequences are SQVTM and ANQGSEA. Written as DNA, the CDR3 is TGCAGCGTTGTAAGTCAGGAATACGAGCAGTACTTC. This codes for CSVVSQEYEQYF.

This clonotype occurred a few times. The CDR3 loop reads CASSPTGRGANVLTF. CDR3 nucleotide sequence: TGCGCCAGCAGTCCTACAGGGAGAGGGGCCAACGTCCTGACTTTC. The gene calls are TRBV10-1 and TRBJ2-6, with a possible D match to TRBD1 (6 bases). Per germline, CDR1 WNHNN and CDR2 SYGVQD (reference sequence). This CDR3 is 15 amino acids long. Between the trimmed V and J ends, which lost 5 bases and 4 bases, there was a span of 12 bases.